A single sample is the source of the 32 T cell receptor beta chains below, sequenced in a study of blood T cell repertoires in COVID-19. The assay was immunoSEQ multiplex PCR, and TCRdb's table has in-frame clones only and misses some. The sample lists approximately 210,000 clones, roughly 87% seen once, with about 1.9% in the top ten. Sequenced input: peripheral blood. These receptors all stem from a middle-aged man with active or convalescent COVID-19.

This chain uses TRBV12-3 or TRBV12-4 with TRBJ1-1, with a possible D match to TRBD1 (6 bases). CDR3 length: 13 amino acids. The V gene lost 4 bases and the J gene lost 1 base, with 7 bases spanning the gap. The CDR3 DNA follows: TGTGCCAGCAGTTACAGGGAGAACACTGAAGCTTTCTTT. Translated, it gives CASSYRENTEAFF.

The chain uses TRBV9 and TRBJ1-1; 11 bases line up with TRBD1. Germline V gene sequence: CDR1 SGDLS, CDR2 YYNGEE. The CDR3 spans 18 residues. The J segment lost 4 bases and the V segment lost 0 bases, leaving 11 bases of the junction unmatched. The CDR3: CASSVGRTGGLLGTEAFF. The CDR3 nucleotides read TGTGCCAGCAGCGTAGGTCGGACAGGGGGCTTATTGGGCACTGAAGCTTTCTTT.

Only one count was recorded for this clone. The CDR3 region is CASNSGQGYRNQPQHF. DNA of the CDR3: TGTGCCAGTAATTCGGGACAGGGATATCGAAATCAGCCCCAGCATTTT. J is TRBJ1-5 and V is TRBV19, with 9 bases fitting TRBD1. The CDR3 spans 16 residues. Germline V gene data show CDR1 as LNHDA and CDR2 as SQIVND (reference sequence). V lost 7 bases, J lost 4 bases, and 11 bases stayed unmatched.

This chain links TRBV19 with TRBJ1-2, with 9 bases fitting TRBD1. The CDR3 sequence is 16 residues long. Germline V CDR1 and CDR2: LNHDA, SQIVND (reference sequence). J was trimmed by 5 bases and V by 4 bases; bases with no gene match: 11. This CDR3 reads CASSTTTGQGTYGYTF. CDR3 in DNA: TGTGCCAGTAGTACCACAACCGGACAGGGGACGTATGGCTACACCTTC.

This chain uses TRBV30 with TRBJ2-5, with a tentative D call TRBD2 (6 bases). The CDR3 contains 15 residues. Germline values: CDR1 GTSNPN, CDR2 SVGIG (reference sequence). Trimming pared 0 bases from V and 7 bases from J, leaving 18 bases between. The CDR3, as DNA: TGTGCCTGGAGTGTACCCGGACTCCTGGGGGGGACCCAGTACTTC. It is translated as CAWSVPGLLGGTQYF.

The J gene is TRBJ2-7, the V gene TRBV7-9; TRBD1 is a possible D gene (6 bases). Looked up from germline, CDR1 is SEHNR and CDR2 is FQNEAQ (reference sequence). Trimming removed 4 bases from V and 0 bases from J, with 13 bases in between. The CDR3 has 15 residues. The CDR3 here is CASSSYDRISYEQYF. As DNA, the CDR3 is TGTGCCAGCAGCTCATACGACAGGATCTCCTACGAGCAGTACTTC.

The sample holds one count of this clone. The chain carries TRBV9 and TRBJ1-3; possible D gene TRBD1, 5 bases. V lost 3 bases, J lost 0 bases, and 13 bases lay in between. CDR1 is SGDLS, CDR2 YYNGEE, per germline. This CDR3 is built from 16 residues. CDR3 loop: CASSGRQHFSGNTIYF. DNA for the CDR3: TGTGCCAGCAGCGGAAGACAGCATTTCTCTGGAAACACCATATATTTT.

CDR3 nucleotides: TGTGCCAGCAGTCCCAGGGGCTTCGGCACAGATACGCAGTATTTT. Translating gives CASSPRGFGTDTQYF. The rearrangement links TRBV28 to TRBJ2-3; tentative D call: TRBD1 (6 bases). The germline CDR1 and CDR2 sequences are MDHEN and SYDVKM. The CDR3 sequence is 15 residues long. V lost 5 bases and J 1 base, leaving 13 bases between the germline ends.

This clone was seen just once. The rearrangement uses TRBV11-3 and TRBJ2-1, with a tentative D call TRBD1 (5 bases). Germline CDR1 SGHNT, CDR2 YENEEA. Trimming removed 3 bases at V and 1 base at J, with 10 bases between. This CDR3 is 15 amino acids long. The CDR3 is CASSFNRGSYNEQFF. CDR3 in DNA: TGTGCCAGCAGCTTCAATAGGGGTTCCTACAATGAGCAGTTCTTC.

The rearrangement uses TRBV19 and TRBJ2-1, with D perhaps TRBD1 (5 bases). This CDR3 has 13 amino acids. Trimming shortened V by 4 bases and J by 4 bases, and 8 bases separated the two germline ends. Germline V CDR1 and CDR2: LNHDA, SQIVND (reference sequence). Written as DNA, the CDR3 is TGTGCCAGTAGTACAGCAGGGTACAATGAGCAGTTCTTC. Translated: CASSTAGYNEQFF.

This chain uses TRBV5-1 with TRBJ1-6, with D perhaps matching TRBD1 (5 bases). This CDR3 comprises 15 residues. Germline lookup yields CDR1 SGHRS and CDR2 YFSETQ. The V and J ends lost 4 bases and 3 bases respectively, with 11 bases between them. This chain's CDR3 is CASSLGDYYNSPLHF. Here the CDR3 DNA reads TGCGCCAGCAGCCTCGGGGACTACTATAATTCACCCCTCCACTTT.

The chain uses TRBV5-1 and TRBJ2-2; D gene ambiguous. The CDR3 consists of 14 residues. The V gene lost 4 bases and the J gene lost 0 bases, with 7 bases spanning the gap. Germline CDR1 and CDR2: SGHRS and YFSETQ. The DNA of the CDR3 is TGCGCCAGCAGCCCACTGGCGAACACCGGGGAGCTGTTTTTT. Residues: CASSPLANTGELFF.

The chain joins TRBV7-3 to TRBJ2-3; D gene uncertain. This CDR3 is 14 amino acids long. Germline V gene data show CDR1 as SGHTA and CDR2 as FQGTGA. Trimming removed 5 bases at V and 3 bases at J, with 12 bases between. The CDR3 nucleotides read TGTGCCAGCAGCCCCCGGTATGCGACAGATACGCAGTATTTT. Encoded protein: CASSPRYATDTQYF.

This clone was detected once. Other DNA sequences in this specimen translate into the identical CDR3. The chain uses TRBV28 and TRBJ1-1, with D maybe TRBD1 (5 bases). Germline V CDR1 and CDR2: MDHEN, SYDVKM. V lost 4 bases, J lost 0 bases, and 6 bases lay in between. The CDR3 runs to 13 residues. The CDR3 sequence: CASSWGVNTEAFF. In DNA, the CDR3 is TGTGCCAGCAGTTGGGGGGTGAACACTGAAGCTTTCTTT.

V gene TRBV5-4 combines with J gene TRBJ1-2, with a tentative D call TRBD1 (6 bases). V lost 4 bases and J 8 bases, leaving 12 bases between the germline ends. Germline values: CDR1 SGHNT, CDR2 YYREEE (reference sequence). This CDR3 comprises 12 residues. CDR3 region: CASSVNDRGYTF. CDR3 coding DNA: TGTGCCAGCAGCGTTAACGACAGGGGCTACACCTTC.

There are a few counts of this clone. V and J are TRBV2 and TRBJ1-1, with 8 bases fitting TRBD1. Germline CDR1 is SNHLY and CDR2 is FYNNEI. Trimming removed 7 bases from V and 4 bases from J; junction bases left unmatched: 8. CDR3 length: 14 residues. CDR3 residues: CASTTDRGSTEAFF. Written as DNA, the CDR3 is TGTGCCAGCACCACCGACAGGGGTAGCACTGAAGCTTTCTTT.

The chain is built from TRBV28 and TRBJ1-1; no firm D call. The CDR3 runs 15 residues. V dropped 5 bases and J dropped 0 bases, with 13 bases sitting between them. Germline V gives CDR1 MDHEN, CDR2 SYDVKM. CDR3 loop: CASSEISGMNTEAFF. The CDR3 DNA follows: TGTGCCAGCAGTGAAATTAGCGGCATGAACACTGAAGCTTTCTTT.

The rearrangement links TRBV29-1 to TRBJ2-5; 9 bases fit TRBD1. J lost 4 bases, V lost 5 bases, and 8 bases had no gene match. Looked up from germline, CDR1 is SQVTM and CDR2 is ANQGSEA. The length of the CDR3 is 14 residues. The DNA of the CDR3 is TGCAGCGTTCTACAGGGGGCCACAGCAGAGACCCAGTACTTC. Amino acids: CSVLQGATAETQYF.

In its sample, this clone was seen once. CDR3 amino acids: CASSPPRGGVDNEQFF. CDR3 DNA sequence: TGTGCCAGCTCACCTCCGAGAGGGGGGGTCGACAATGAGCAGTTCTTC. The rearrangement uses TRBV18 and TRBJ2-1; TRBD2 might be the D (7 bases). This CDR3 comprises 16 residues. The V end lost 3 bases, the J end lost 5 bases, and 17 bases lay between the germline ends. Germline assignment: CDR1 KGHSH and CDR2 LQKENI.

The V gene is TRBV7-9, the J gene TRBJ2-7, with D possibly being TRBD2 (6 bases). The CDR3 runs to 16 residues. Germline V CDR1 and CDR2: SEHNR, FQNEAQ (reference sequence). V gave up 2 bases and J gave up 4 bases, with 18 bases separating them. Written as DNA, the CDR3 is TGTGCCAGCAGCTTACTACCGGGAGCCCTAGTTTACGAGCAGTACTTC. As protein: CASSLLPGALVYEQYF.

This chain links TRBV10-3 with TRBJ2-7, with TRBD2 identical over 9 bases. After removal of 6 bases from V and 4 bases from J, the junction contained 4 bases not matched to a gene. The CDR3 runs 13 residues. Germline CDR1 ENHRY, CDR2 SYGVKD. The CDR3 DNA is TGTGCCATCAGAGGCACTAGCGGGTACGAGCAGTACTTC. Translation: CAIRGTSGYEQYF.

The V and J genes are TRBV18 and TRBJ1-2, with D tentatively TRBD1 (5 bases). Trimming stripped 5 bases from V and 5 bases from J, with 9 bases between. The CDR3 is 12 residues long. Germline V lookup: CDR1 KGHSH, CDR2 LQKENI. CDR3 DNA: TGTGCCAGCTCAGAGGGACTATATGGCTACACCTTC. Translated: CASSEGLYGYTF. Full variable domain (missing parts from reference TRBV18 and TRBJ1-2): NAGVMQNPRHLVRRRGQEARLRCSPMKGHSHVYWYRQLPEEGLKFMVYLQKENIIDESGMPKERFSAEFPKEGPSILRIQQVVRGDSAAYFCASSEGLYGYTFGSGTRLTVV.

The chain has TRBV27 and TRBJ1-5, with a possible D match to TRBD1 (6 bases). V lost 3 bases to trimming and J lost 4 bases, with 13 bases between them. This CDR3 has 15 amino acids. Looked up from germline, CDR1 is MNHEY and CDR2 is SMNVEV (reference sequence). CDR3 region: CASSFRGASNQPQHF. The CDR3 nucleotides read TGTGCCAGCAGTTTTCGGGGGGCGTCGAATCAGCCCCAGCATTTT.

The rearrangement joins TRBV27 to TRBJ2-7, with D possibly being TRBD2 (5 bases). This CDR3 has 16 amino acids. V was clipped by 2 bases and J by 2 bases, with 16 bases between them. CDR1 and CDR2 (germline): MNHEY, SMNVEV (reference sequence). The CDR3 protein is CASSLKGGPTPYEQYF. CDR3 in DNA: TGTGCCAGCAGTTTAAAGGGCGGGCCGACTCCCTACGAGCAGTACTTC.

The J gene is TRBJ2-5, the V gene TRBV5-6, with 8 positions matching TRBD2. The V and J ends lost 0 bases and 8 bases, in that order; junction bases with no gene match: 6. The CDR3 sequence is 14 residues long. The V gene's germline CDR1 is SGHDT and CDR2 YYEEEE. CDR3 protein: CASSLGLASETQYF. In DNA form, the CDR3 reads TGTGCCAGCAGCTTGGGACTAGCGTCAGAAACCCAGTACTTC. The whole variable domain, filled in from reference TRBV5-6 and TRBJ2-5, reads DAGVTQSPTHLIKTRGQQVTLRCSPKSGHDTVSWYQQALGQGPQFIFQYYEEEERQRGNFPDRFSGHQFPNYSSELNVNALLLGDSALYLCASSLGLASETQYFGPGTRLLVL.

The chain recombines TRBV13 with TRBJ1-1; a weak D match, TRBD1 (5 bases). Germline assignment: CDR1 PRHDT and CDR2 FYEKMQ (reference sequence). The CDR3 is 14 residues long. V dropped 1 base and J dropped 5 bases, with 11 bases sitting between them. The CDR3 bases are TGTGCCAGCAGCTTAGCCAGGGTGGGAACTGAAGCTTTCTTT. This translates into CASSLARVGTEAFF. Full variable domain (outside the CDR3, taken from reference TRBV13 and TRBJ1-1): AAGVIQSPRHLIKEKRETATLKCYPIPRHDTVYWYQQGPGQDPQFLISFYEKMQSDKGSIPDRFSAQQFSDYHSELNMSSLELGDSALYFCASSLARVGTEAFFGQGTRLTVV.

This rearrangement joins TRBV12-3 or TRBV12-4 to TRBJ2-7; the D is unclear. The V gene lost 8 bases and the J gene lost 7 bases, with 6 bases spanning the gap. The CDR3 spans 9 residues. Written as DNA, the CDR3 is TGTGCCAGCGGTTCAGAGCAGTACTTC. The encoded protein is CASGSEQYF.

The chain joins TRBV3-1 (or the pseudogene TRBV3-2) to TRBJ2-5; D is ambiguous. V dropped 0 bases and J dropped 5 bases, with 16 bases sitting between them. In germline, CDR1 is LGHDT, CDR2 YNNKEL (reference sequence). The CDR3 totals 16 residues. As DNA, the CDR3 is TGTGCCAGCAGCCAAGAGGAAGCGAGGAGAATTGAGACCCAGTACTTC. Amino acid sequence: CASSQEEARRIETQYF.

This clone was detected a few times. CDR3 amino acids: CASSGGTGSKDTQYF. The CDR3 coding sequence is TGTGCCAGCAGTGGGGGGACAGGGAGTAAAGATACGCAGTATTTT. The rearrangement joins TRBV7-3 to TRBJ2-3; 9 bases are shared with TRBD1. Germline CDR1 SGHTA, CDR2 FQGTGA. This CDR3 is built from 15 residues. V lost 6 bases to trimming and J lost 5 bases; unmatched junction nucleotides: 9.

V is TRBV28 and J is TRBJ1-2; possible D gene TRBD1, 6 bases. V lost 8 bases, J lost 4 bases, and 8 bases lay in between. The CDR3 is made up of 11 amino acids. Germline V gene sequence: CDR1 MDHEN, CDR2 SYDVKM. The CDR3 DNA is TGTGCCAGCCTACAGGGCTATGGCTACACCTTC. Its protein product is CASLQGYGYTF.

In its sample, this clone was seen once. The chain is built from TRBV7-2 and TRBJ2-3, with D uncertain. Trimming pared 2 bases from V and 1 base from J, leaving 7 bases between. The CDR3 spans 14 residues. In germline, CDR1 is SGHTA, CDR2 FQGNSA. The CDR3 is CASSLLVRTDTQYF. The CDR3 region has the DNA TGTGCCAGCAGCTTACTAGTTCGCACAGATACGCAGTATTTT.

The chain couples TRBV9 to TRBJ2-7, with 7 bases matching TRBD1. CDR1 is SGDLS and CDR2 is YYNGEE in the germline V gene. Trimming removed 4 bases from V and 0 bases from J; junction bases left unmatched: 10. This CDR3 comprises 16 residues. CDR3 DNA: TGTGCCAGCAGCTCAACTCCCGGGACAGACTCCTACGAGCAGTACTTC. This gives the protein CASSSTPGTDSYEQYF.